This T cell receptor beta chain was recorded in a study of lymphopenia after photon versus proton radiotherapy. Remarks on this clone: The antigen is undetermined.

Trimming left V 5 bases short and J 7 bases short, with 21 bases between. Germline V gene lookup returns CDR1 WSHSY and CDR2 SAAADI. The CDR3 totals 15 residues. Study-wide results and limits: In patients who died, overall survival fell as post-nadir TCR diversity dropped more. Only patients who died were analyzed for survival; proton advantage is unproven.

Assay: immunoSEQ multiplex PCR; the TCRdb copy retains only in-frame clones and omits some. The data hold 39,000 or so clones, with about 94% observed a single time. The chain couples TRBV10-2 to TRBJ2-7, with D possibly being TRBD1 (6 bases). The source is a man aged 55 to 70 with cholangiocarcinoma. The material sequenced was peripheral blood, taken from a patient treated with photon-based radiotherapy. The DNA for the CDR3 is TGCGCCAGCAGTCCCTTGGGACATTCAGGGGAGGAGCAGTACTTC. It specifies CASSPLGHSGEEQYF.